These 15 T cell receptor beta chains were sequenced from one sample in a study of T cells in localized non-small cell lung cancer. Produced via immunoSEQ multiplex PCR; TCRdb's table is partial and in-frame only. The profile shows about 17,000 clones, around 83% of them singletons. This specimen consisted of peripheral blood, obtained before any cancer treatment. The source is a male donor at least 60 years old with stage III lung adenocarcinoma.

The rearrangement joins TRBV19 to TRBJ2-2; D not certain. With 8 bases removed from V and 3 bases from J, the gap between germline ends came to 16 bases. Germline V gene sequence: CDR1 LNHDA, CDR2 SQIVND (reference sequence). The CDR3 is 15 residues long. CDR3 bases: TGTGCCAGTCATAGGGTCCCGGGTGACACCGGGGAGCTGTTTTTT. Translated, it gives CASHRVPGDTGELFF.

The chain combines TRBV6-1 with TRBJ2-7; D might be TRBD1 (5 bases). Trimming left V 3 bases short and J 2 bases short, with 8 bases between. Germline CDR1 MNHNS, CDR2 SASEGT. The CDR3 is 13 residues long. The CDR3, as DNA: TGTGCCAGCAGTGACAGACAGACCTACGAGCAGTACTTC. Its protein product is CASSDRQTYEQYF.

V gene TRBV2 combines with J gene TRBJ1-1, with 8 positions matching TRBD1. The V segment lost 7 bases and the J segment 3 bases; nucleotides outside the gene matches: 13. CDR3 length: 16 residues. Germline CDR1 and CDR2: SNHLY and FYNNEI. CDR3 in amino acids: CASILPASGGYTEAFF. In nucleotides, the CDR3 is TGTGCCAGCATCCTCCCAGCTTCAGGGGGCTACACTGAAGCTTTCTTT.

This clone was seen only once. The chain couples TRBV5-4 to TRBJ2-3; 7 bases align to TRBD1. This CDR3 region has 15 residues. Trimming took 4 bases from V and 4 from J; bases not matched to a gene: 9. CDR1 is SGHNT, CDR2 YYREEE, per germline (reference sequence). CDR3 residues: CASSTRTGQSDTQYF. In DNA form, the CDR3 reads TGTGCCAGCAGCACCCGGACAGGCCAATCAGATACGCAGTATTTT.

J is TRBJ2-3 and V is TRBV6-1, with TRBD1 matching 8 bases. CDR3 length: 17 residues. The trim removed 2 bases at V and 5 bases at J, leaving 12 bases unmatched. The germline gives CDR1 MNHNS, CDR2 SASEGT. DNA for the CDR3: TGTGCCAGCAGTGAATTAGGGACAGGATCCTCGGGAGATACGCAGTATTTT. Residues: CASSELGTGSSGDTQYF.

This clone appeared a few times. This chain connects TRBV18 to TRBJ1-1; D gene ambiguous. V lost 2 bases to trimming and J lost 0 bases, with 7 bases between them. The CDR3 spans 14 residues. Germline V gene data show CDR1 as KGHSH and CDR2 as LQKENI. CDR3 coding DNA: TGTGCCAGCTCACCAGTCAACATGAACACTGAAGCTTTCTTT. Amino acid sequence: CASSPVNMNTEAFF.

J is TRBJ1-6 and V is TRBV5-8; D is unresolved. The V gene's germline CDR1 is SGHTS and CDR2 YDEGEE. V was trimmed by 4 bases and J by 3 bases, leaving 14 bases between them. CDR3 length: 16 amino acids. CDR3 DNA sequence: TGTGCCAGCAGCCAAGGTGGCGGTATCTATAATTCACCCCTCCACTTT. Protein: CASSQGGGIYNSPLHF.

The rearrangement joins TRBV10-2 to TRBJ2-5; TRBD2 agrees at 9 bases. V shed 8 bases and J 2 bases; nucleotides not matched to a gene: 6. Germline V gene data show CDR1 as WSHSY and CDR2 as SAAADI. This CDR3 contains 14 residues. The CDR3 DNA reads TGCGCCAGCCGGCTAGCGGGGACACAAGAGACCCAGTACTTC. Translated: CASRLAGTQETQYF.

This chain links TRBV10-3 with TRBJ2-7, with a weak D call TRBD1 (6 bases). There are 11 residues in the CDR3. Trimming left V 8 bases short and J 2 bases short, with 7 bases between. CDR1 and CDR2 (germline): ENHRY, SYGVKD. The CDR3 DNA sequence: TGTGCCATCGGACAGACCTACGAGCAGTACTTC. This codes for CAIGQTYEQYF.

The chain uses TRBV5-1 and TRBJ1-1; TRBD1 aligns across 7 bases. The CDR3 runs 14 residues. Germline loops: CDR1 SGHRS, CDR2 YFSETQ. J gave up 1 base and V 3 bases, and 3 bases lay outside the gene matches. The CDR3 nucleotides are TGCGCCAGCAGCTCGGGACAGACGAACACTGAAGCTTTCTTT. It specifies CASSSGQTNTEAFF.

This rearrangement joins TRBV9 to TRBJ1-2; TRBD1 matches 8 bases. This CDR3 has 16 amino acids. The V segment lost 3 bases and the J segment 8 bases; nucleotides outside the gene matches: 15. CDR1 SGDLS and CDR2 YYNGEE come from the germline V gene. The CDR3: CASSAEGRGRGRGYTF. Here the CDR3 DNA reads TGTGCCAGCAGCGCAGAGGGGAGGGGCAGGGGGCGAGGCTACACCTTC.

The chain joins TRBV10-3 to TRBJ1-1; the match to TRBD1 covers 7 bases. CDR3 size: 16 residues. V lost 3 bases and J lost 0; bases outside the gene matches: 7. CDR1 is ENHRY and CDR2 is SYGVKD in the germline V gene. Written as DNA, the CDR3 is TGTGCCATCAGTGACCGACAGGGCGCCATGAACACTGAAGCTTTCTTT. Protein sequence: CAISDRQGAMNTEAFF.

In its sample, this clone was seen a few times. The J gene is TRBJ1-5, the V gene TRBV6-6, with TRBD1 matching over 8 bases. CDR1 is MNHNY and CDR2 is SVGAGI in the germline V gene (reference sequence). The CDR3 has 15 amino acids. Trimming took 2 bases from V and 4 from J; bases not matched to a gene: 4. CDR3 region: CASSYPGGENQPQHF. The CDR3 DNA reads TGTGCCAGCAGTTACCCAGGGGGCGAAAATCAGCCCCAGCATTTT.

The chain uses TRBV9 and TRBJ1-4; possibly TRBD1 for D (6 bases). V gave up 3 bases and J gave up 2 bases, with 14 bases separating them. CDR3 length: 16 residues. Per the germline V gene, CDR1 is SGDLS and CDR2 is YYNGEE. This CDR3 reads CASSGGTSLTNEKLFF. As DNA, the CDR3 is TGTGCCAGCAGCGGCGGGACAAGCCTGACTAATGAAAAACTGTTTTTT.

The V and J genes are TRBV19 and TRBJ2-1; D perhaps matches TRBD2 (5 bases). Germline-derived CDR1 and CDR2 are LNHDA and SQIVND (reference sequence). The CDR3 extends over 15 amino acids. V was trimmed by 6 bases and J by 0 bases, leaving 12 bases between them. As DNA, the CDR3 is TGTGCCAGTAGCAGGACTCTTAGCTCCTACAATGAGCAGTTCTTC. It translates to CASSRTLSSYNEQFF.